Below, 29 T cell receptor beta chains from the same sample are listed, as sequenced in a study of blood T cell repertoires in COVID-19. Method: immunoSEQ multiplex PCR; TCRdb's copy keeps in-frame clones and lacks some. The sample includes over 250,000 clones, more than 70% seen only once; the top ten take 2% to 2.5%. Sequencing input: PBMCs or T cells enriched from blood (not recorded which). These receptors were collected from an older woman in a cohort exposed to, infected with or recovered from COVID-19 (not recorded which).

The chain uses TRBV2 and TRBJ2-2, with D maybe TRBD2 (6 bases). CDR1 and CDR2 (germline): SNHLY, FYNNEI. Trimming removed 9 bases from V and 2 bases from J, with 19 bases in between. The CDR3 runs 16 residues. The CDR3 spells CARSNLAPRNTGELFF. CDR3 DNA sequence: TGTGCCAGGTCGAATCTAGCGCCCAGAAACACCGGGGAGCTGTTTTTT.

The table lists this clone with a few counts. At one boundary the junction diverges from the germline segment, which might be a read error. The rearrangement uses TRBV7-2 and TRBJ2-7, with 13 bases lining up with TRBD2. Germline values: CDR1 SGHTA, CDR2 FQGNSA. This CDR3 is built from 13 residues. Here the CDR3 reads CASSSYRGLAGIF. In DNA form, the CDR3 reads TGTGCCAGCAGCTCCTACCGGGGACTAGCGGGGATCTTC.

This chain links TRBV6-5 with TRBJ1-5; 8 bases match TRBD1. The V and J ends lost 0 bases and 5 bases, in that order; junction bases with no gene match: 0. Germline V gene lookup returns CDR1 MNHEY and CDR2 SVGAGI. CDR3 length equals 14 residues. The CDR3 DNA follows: TGTGCCAGCAGTTACTCGACAGGGGATCAGCCCCAGCATTTT. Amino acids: CASSYSTGDQPQHF.

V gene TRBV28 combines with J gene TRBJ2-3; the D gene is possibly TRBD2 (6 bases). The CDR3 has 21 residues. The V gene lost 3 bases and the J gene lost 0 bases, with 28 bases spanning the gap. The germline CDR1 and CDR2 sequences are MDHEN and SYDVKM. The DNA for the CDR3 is TGTGCCAGCAGTTTGTCGACTTGGGGCGGGACGGCCCCGGTGAGCACAGATACGCAGTATTTT. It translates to CASSLSTWGGTAPVSTDTQYF. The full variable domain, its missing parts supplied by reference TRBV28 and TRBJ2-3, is DVKVTQSSRYLVKRTGEKVFLECVQDMDHENMFWYRQDPGLGLRLIYFSYDVKMKEKGDIPEGYSVSREKKERFSLILESASTNQTSMYLCASSLSTWGGTAPVSTDTQYFGPGTRLTVL.

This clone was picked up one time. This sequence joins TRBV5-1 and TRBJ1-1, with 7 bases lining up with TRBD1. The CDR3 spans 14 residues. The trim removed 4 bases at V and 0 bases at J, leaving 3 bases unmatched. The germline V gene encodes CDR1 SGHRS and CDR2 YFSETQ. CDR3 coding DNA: TGCGCCAGCAGCGGGGGGACAGTGAACACTGAAGCTTTCTTT. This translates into CASSGGTVNTEAFF. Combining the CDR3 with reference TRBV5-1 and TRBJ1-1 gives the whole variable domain KAGVTQTPRYLIKTRGQQVTLSCSPISGHRSVSWYQQTPGQGLQFLFEYFSETQRNKGNFPGRFSGRQFSNSRSEMNVSTLELGDSALYLCASSGGTVNTEAFFGQGTRLTVV.

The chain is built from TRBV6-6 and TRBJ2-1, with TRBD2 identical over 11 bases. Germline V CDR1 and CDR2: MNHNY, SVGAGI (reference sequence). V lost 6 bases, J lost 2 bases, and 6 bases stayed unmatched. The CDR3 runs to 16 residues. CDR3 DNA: TGTGCCAGCAGCTCCACTAGCGGGAGCGCCTACAATGAGCAGTTCTTC. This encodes CASSSTSGSAYNEQFF.

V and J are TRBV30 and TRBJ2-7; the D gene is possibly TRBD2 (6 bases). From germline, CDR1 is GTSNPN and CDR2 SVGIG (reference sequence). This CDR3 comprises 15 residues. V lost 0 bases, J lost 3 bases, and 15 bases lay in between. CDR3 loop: CAWSVVRGKFYEQYF. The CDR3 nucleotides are TGTGCCTGGAGTGTAGTCCGGGGGAAATTCTACGAGCAGTACTTC.

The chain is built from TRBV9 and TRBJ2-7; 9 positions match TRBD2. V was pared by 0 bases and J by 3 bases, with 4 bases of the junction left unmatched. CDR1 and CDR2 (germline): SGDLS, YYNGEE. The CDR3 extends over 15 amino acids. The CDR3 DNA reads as TGTGCCAGCAGCGTAGGGGGACTAGCCTTCTACGAGCAGTACTTC. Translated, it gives CASSVGGLAFYEQYF.

Written as DNA, the CDR3 is TGTGCCAGCAGCTTTGGGACTAGCGGACCCACAGATACGCAGTATTTT. Translating gives CASSFGTSGPTDTQYF. The gene calls are TRBV11-2 and TRBJ2-3, with 11 positions matching TRBD2. Germline CDR1 SGHAT, CDR2 FQNNGV. The CDR3 sequence is 16 residues long. Unmatched junction bases numbered 4, after V lost 3 bases and J lost 2 bases.

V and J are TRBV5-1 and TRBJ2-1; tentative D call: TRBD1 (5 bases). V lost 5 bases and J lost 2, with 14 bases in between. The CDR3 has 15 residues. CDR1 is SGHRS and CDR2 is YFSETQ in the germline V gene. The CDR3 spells CASSPTGSPYNEQFF. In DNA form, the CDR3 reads TGCGCCAGCAGTCCCACAGGTTCCCCCTACAATGAGCAGTTCTTC.

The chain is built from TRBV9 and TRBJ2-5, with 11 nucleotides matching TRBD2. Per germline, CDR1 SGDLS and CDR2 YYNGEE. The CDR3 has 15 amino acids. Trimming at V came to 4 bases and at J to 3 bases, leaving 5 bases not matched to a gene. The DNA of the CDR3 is TGTGCCAGCAGCCCCGGTAGCGGGAGGGAAGAGACCCAGTACTTC. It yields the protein CASSPGSGREETQYF.

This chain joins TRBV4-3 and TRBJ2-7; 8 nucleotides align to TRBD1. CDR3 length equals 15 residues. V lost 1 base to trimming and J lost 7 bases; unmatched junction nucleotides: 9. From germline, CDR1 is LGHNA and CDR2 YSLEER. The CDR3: CASSQVRQGAGEQYF. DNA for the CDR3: TGCGCCAGCAGCCAAGTAAGGCAGGGGGCGGGAGAGCAGTACTTC.

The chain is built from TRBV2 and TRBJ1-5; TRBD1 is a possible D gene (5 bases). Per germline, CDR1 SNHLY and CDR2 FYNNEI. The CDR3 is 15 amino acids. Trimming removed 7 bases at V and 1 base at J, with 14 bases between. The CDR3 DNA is TGTGCCAGCAAGGAAGGGGTAAGAAGCAATCAGCCCCAGCATTTT. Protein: CASKEGVRSNQPQHF.

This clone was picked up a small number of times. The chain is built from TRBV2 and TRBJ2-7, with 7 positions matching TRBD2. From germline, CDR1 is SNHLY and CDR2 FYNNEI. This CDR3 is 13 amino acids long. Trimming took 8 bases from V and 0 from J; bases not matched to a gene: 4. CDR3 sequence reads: CASLAASSYEQYF. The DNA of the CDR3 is TGTGCCAGCCTAGCGGCTAGCTCCTACGAGCAGTACTTC.

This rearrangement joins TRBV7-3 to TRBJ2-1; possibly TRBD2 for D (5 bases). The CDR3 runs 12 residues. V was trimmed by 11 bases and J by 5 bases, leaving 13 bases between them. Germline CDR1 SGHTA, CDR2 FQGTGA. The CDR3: CAVEGPHNEQFF. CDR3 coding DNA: TGTGCCGTCGAGGGTCCCCACAATGAGCAGTTCTTC. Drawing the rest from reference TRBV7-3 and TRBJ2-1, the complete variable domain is GAGVSQTPSNKVTEKGKYVELRCDPISGHTALYWYRQSLGQGPEFLIYFQGTGAADDSGLPNDRFFAVRPEGSVSTLKIQRTERGDSAVYLCAVEGPHNEQFFGPGTRLTVL.

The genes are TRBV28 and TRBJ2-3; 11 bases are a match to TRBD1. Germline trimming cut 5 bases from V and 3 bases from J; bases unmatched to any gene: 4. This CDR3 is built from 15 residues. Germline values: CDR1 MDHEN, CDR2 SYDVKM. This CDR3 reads CASSTGTGGTDTQYF. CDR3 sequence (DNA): TGTGCCAGCAGTACCGGGACAGGGGGGACAGATACGCAGTATTTT.

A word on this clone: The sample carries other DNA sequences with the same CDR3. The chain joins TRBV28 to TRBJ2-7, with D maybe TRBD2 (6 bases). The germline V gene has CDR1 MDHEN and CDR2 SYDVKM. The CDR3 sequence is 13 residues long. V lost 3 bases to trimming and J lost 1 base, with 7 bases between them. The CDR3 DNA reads TGTGCCAGCAGTTTGGGAGGTTCCTACGAGCAGTACTTC. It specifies CASSLGGSYEQYF.

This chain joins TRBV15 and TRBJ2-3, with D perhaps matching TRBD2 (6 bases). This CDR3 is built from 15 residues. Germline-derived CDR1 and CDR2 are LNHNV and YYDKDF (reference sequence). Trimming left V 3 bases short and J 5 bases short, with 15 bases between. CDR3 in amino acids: CATSRILVGGDTQYF. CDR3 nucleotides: TGTGCCACCAGCAGGATACTCGTGGGGGGAGATACGCAGTATTTT.

For the CDR3, the DNA is TGTGCCAGCAGCTTCAAAAACTACGAGCAGTACTTC. Amino acid sequence: CASSFKNYEQYF. The V gene is TRBV3-1 (or the pseudogene TRBV3-2), the J gene TRBJ2-7; D not resolved. The CDR3 is made up of 12 amino acids. V was trimmed by 5 bases and J by 3 bases, leaving 8 bases between them. Germline V gene sequence: CDR1 LGHDT, CDR2 YNNKEL (reference sequence).

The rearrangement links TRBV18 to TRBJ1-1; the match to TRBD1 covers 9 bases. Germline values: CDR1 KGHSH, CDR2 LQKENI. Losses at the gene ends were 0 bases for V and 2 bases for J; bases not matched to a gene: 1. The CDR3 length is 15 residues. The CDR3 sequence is CASSPPDRGNTEAFF. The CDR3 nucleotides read TGTGCCAGCTCACCACCGGACAGGGGAAACACTGAAGCTTTCTTT.

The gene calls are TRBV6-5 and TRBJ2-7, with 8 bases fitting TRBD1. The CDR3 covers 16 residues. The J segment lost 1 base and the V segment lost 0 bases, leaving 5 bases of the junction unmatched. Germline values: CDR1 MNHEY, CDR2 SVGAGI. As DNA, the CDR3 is TGTGCCAGCAGTTACTCGGTGGGACAGGAGTCCTACGAGCAGTACTTC. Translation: CASSYSVGQESYEQYF.

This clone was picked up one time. CDR3 sequence: CASSLRGRAGSAGYTF. The CDR3 region has the DNA TGTGCCAGCAGCTTGAGGGGGCGCGCTGGGTCGGCTGGCTACACCTTC. The chain recombines TRBV7-9 with TRBJ1-2; 7 nucleotides align to TRBD1. Germline V gene data show CDR1 as SEHNR and CDR2 as FQNEAQ (reference sequence). V shed 3 bases and J 7 bases; nucleotides not matched to a gene: 14. The CDR3 is 16 residues long.

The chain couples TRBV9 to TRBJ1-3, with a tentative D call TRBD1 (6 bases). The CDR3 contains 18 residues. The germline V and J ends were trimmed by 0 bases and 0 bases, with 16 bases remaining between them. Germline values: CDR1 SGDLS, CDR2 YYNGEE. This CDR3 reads CASSVGRGGPSSGNTIYF. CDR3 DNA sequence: TGTGCCAGCAGCGTAGGGAGGGGGGGGCCTAGCTCTGGAAACACCATATATTTT.

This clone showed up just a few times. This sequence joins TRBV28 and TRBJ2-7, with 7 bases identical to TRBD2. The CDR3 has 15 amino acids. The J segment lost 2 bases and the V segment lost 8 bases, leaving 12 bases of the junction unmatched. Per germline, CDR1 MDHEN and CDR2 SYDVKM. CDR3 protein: CASLPASGGAYEQYF. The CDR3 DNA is TGTGCCAGCCTCCCAGCTAGCGGAGGGGCCTACGAGCAGTACTTC.

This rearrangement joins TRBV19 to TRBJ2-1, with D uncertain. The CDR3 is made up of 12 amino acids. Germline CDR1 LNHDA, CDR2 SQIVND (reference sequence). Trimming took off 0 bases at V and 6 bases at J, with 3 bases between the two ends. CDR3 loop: CASSIDGNEQFF. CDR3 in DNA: TGTGCCAGTAGTATAGACGGCAATGAGCAGTTCTTC.

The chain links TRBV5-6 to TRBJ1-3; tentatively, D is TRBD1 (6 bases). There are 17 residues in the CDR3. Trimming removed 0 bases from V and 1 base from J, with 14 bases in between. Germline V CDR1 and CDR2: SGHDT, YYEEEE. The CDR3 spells CASSLVLGAKSGNTIYF. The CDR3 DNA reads TGTGCCAGCAGCTTGGTGCTGGGGGCTAAGTCTGGAAACACCATATATTTT.

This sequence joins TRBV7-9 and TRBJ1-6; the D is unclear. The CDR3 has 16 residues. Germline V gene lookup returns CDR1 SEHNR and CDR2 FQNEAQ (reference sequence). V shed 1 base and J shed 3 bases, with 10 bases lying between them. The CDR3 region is CASSLGAGFYNSPLHF. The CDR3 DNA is TGTGCCAGCAGCTTAGGCGCGGGGTTCTATAATTCACCCCTCCACTTT.

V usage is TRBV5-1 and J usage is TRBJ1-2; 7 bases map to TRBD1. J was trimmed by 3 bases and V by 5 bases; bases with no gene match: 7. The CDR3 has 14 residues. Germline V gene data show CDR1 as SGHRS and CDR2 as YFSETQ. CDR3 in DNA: TGCGCCAGCAGACCCCCCGGGACAGACTATGGCTACACCTTC. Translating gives CASRPPGTDYGYTF.

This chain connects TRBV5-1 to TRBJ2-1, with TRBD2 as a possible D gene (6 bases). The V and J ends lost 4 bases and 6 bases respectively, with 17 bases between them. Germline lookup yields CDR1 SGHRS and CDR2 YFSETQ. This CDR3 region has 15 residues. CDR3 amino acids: CASSPPGVGFNEQFF. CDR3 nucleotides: TGCGCCAGCAGCCCCCCGGGGGTGGGCTTCAATGAGCAGTTCTTC. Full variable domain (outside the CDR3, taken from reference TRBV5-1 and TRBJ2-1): KAGVTQTPRYLIKTRGQQVTLSCSPISGHRSVSWYQQTPGQGLQFLFEYFSETQRNKGNFPGRFSGRQFSNSRSEMNVSTLELGDSALYLCASSPPGVGFNEQFFGPGTRLTVL.